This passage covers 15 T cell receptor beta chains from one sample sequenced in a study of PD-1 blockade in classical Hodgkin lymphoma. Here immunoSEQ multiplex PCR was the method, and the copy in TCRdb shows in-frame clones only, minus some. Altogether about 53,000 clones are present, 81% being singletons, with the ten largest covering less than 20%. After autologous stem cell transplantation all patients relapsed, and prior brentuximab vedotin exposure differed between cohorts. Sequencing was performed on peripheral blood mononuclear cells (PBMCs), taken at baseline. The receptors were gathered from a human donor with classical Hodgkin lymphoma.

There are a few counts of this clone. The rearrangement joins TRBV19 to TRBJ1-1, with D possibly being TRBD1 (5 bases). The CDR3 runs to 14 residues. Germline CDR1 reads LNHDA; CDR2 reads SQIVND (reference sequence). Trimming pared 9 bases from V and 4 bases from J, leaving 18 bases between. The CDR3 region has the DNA TGTGCCAGCAGTTACAAGGGGCTGGGCACTGAAGCTTTCTTT. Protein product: CASSYKGLGTEAFF.

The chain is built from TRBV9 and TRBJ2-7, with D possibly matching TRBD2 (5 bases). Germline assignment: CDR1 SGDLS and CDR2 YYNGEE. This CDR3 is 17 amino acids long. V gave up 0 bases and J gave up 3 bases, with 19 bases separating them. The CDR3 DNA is TGTGCCAGCAGCGTAGCCCCTATAGAGGGCGGGCTCTACGAGCAGTACTTC. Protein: CASSVAPIEGGLYEQYF.

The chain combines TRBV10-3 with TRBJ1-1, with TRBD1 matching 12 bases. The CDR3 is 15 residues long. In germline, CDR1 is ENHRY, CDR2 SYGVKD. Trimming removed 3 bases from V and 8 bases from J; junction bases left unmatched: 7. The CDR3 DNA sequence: TGTGCCATCAGTGAATCGAGGGACAGGGGGCGAGAAGCTTTCTTT. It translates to CAISESRDRGREAFF.

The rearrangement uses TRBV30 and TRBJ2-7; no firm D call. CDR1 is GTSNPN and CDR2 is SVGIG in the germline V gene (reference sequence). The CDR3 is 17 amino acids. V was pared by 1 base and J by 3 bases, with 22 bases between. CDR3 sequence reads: CAWSAPSTTPPHYEQYF. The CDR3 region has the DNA TGTGCCTGGAGTGCCCCCTCGACCACTCCCCCCCACTACGAGCAGTACTTC.

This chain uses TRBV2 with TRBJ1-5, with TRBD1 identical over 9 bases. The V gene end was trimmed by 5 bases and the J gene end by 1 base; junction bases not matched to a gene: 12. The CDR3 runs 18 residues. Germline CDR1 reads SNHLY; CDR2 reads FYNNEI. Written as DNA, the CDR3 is TGTGCCAGCAGTTGGGATCTACAGGGGGCAGTGAGCAATCAGCCCCAGCATTTT. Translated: CASSWDLQGAVSNQPQHF.

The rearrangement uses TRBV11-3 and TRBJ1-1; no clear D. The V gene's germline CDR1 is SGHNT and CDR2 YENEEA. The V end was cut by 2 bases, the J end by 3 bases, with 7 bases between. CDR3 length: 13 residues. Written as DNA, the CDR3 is TGTGCCAGCAGCTTACAGGTTGACACTGAAGCTTTCTTT. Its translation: CASSLQVDTEAFF.

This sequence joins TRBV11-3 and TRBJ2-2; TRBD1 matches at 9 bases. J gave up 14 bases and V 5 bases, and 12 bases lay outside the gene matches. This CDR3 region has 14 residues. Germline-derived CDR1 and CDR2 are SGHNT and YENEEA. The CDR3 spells CASSPRDRAPELFF. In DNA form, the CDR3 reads TGTGCCAGCAGCCCCCGGGACAGGGCGCCCGAACTGTTTTTT.

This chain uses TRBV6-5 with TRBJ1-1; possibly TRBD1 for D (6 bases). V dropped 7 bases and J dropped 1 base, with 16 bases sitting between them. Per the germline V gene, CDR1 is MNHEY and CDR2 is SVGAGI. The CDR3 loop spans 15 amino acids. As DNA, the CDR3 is TGTGCCAGCAAAGGAGGGGGAGGAGGGAACACTGAAGCTTTCTTT. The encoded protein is CASKGGGGGNTEAFF.

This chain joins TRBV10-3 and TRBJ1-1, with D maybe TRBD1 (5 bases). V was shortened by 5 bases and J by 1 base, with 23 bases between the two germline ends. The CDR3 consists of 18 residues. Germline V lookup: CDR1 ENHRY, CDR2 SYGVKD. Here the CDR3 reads CAISLREEASGGNTEAFF. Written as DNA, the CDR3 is TGTGCCATCAGTCTCAGGGAGGAGGCTTCGGGGGGGAACACTGAAGCTTTCTTT.

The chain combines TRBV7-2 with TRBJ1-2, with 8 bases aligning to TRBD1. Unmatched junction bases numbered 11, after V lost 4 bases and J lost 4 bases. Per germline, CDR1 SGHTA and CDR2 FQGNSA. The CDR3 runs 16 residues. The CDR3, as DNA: TGTGCCAGCAGCTCCCCGGGACAGGAGTTCTTCTATGGCTACACCTTC. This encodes CASSSPGQEFFYGYTF. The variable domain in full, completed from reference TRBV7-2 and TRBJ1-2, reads GAGVSQSPSNKVTEKGKDVELRCDPISGHTALYWYRQSLGQGLEFLIYFQGNSAPDKSGLPSDRFSAERTGGSVSTLTIQRTQQEDSAVYLCASSSPGQEFFYGYTFGSGTRLTVV.

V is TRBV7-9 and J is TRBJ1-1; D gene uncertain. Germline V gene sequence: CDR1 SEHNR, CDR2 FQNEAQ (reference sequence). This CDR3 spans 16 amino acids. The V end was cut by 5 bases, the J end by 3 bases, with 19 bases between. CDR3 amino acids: CASSPTRVFGDTEAFF. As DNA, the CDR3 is TGTGCCAGCAGCCCCACTCGGGTTTTTGGGGACACTGAAGCTTTCTTT.

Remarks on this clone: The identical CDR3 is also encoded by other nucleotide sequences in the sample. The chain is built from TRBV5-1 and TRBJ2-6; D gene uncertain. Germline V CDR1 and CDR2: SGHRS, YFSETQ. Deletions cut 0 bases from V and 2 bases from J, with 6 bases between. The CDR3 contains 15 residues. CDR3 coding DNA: TGCGCCAGCAGCTTGGCGGTGGCTGGGGCCAACGTCCTGACTTTC. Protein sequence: CASSLAVAGANVLTF.

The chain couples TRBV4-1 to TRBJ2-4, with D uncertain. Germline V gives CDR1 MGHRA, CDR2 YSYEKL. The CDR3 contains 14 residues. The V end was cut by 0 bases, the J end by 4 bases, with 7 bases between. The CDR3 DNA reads TGCGCCAGCAGCCAAGATATGGGGAAAAACATTCAGTACTTC. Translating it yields CASSQDMGKNIQYF.

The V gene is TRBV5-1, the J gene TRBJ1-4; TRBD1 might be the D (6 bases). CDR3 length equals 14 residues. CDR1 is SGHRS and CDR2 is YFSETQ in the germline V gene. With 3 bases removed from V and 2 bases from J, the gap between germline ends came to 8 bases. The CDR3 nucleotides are TGCGCCAGCAGCTCGGACAGTACTAATGAAAAACTGTTTTTT. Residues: CASSSDSTNEKLFF. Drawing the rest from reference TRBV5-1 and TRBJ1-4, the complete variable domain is KAGVTQTPRYLIKTRGQQVTLSCSPISGHRSVSWYQQTPGQGLQFLFEYFSETQRNKGNFPGRFSGRQFSNSRSEMNVSTLELGDSALYLCASSSDSTNEKLFFGSGTQLSVL.

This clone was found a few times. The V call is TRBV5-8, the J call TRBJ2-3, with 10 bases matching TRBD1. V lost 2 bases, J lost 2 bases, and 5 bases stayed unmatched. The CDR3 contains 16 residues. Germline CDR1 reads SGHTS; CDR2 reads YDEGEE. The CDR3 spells CASSFGTGANTDTQYF. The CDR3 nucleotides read TGTGCCAGCAGCTTCGGGACAGGGGCAAACACAGATACGCAGTATTTT.